These 18 T cell receptor beta chains share one sample of origin, sequenced in a study of T cells in Graves' hyperthyroidism and ophthalmopathy. From RNA transcripts, TCR beta CDR3 regions were amplified. The TCR CDR3 first-round RT-PCR relied on the HTBI primer set. TCRdb itself ran the multiplex PCR reads through MiXCR, one entry per CDR3 protein. The repertoire holds 500,000 to 600,000 distinct CDR3 sequences, 16% seen once, with 15% to 20% in the top ten. Sequencing was carried out using blood. The receptors come from a woman in her late teens or twenties with Graves' hyperthyroidism.

This clonotype showed up many times. The V call is TRBV5-6, the J call TRBJ2-5; D remains unclear. Germline lookup yields CDR1 SGHDT and CDR2 YYEEEE. Trimming removed 1 base from V and 1 base from J, with 11 bases in between. The CDR3 has 15 amino acids. CDR3 nucleotides: TGTGCCAGCAGCTTGAGTGAGCTCCTCCAAGAGACCCAGTACTTC. Protein: CASSLSELLQETQYF.

The chain carries TRBV27 and TRBJ1-2; the D is unclear. Trimming pared 2 bases from V and 6 bases from J, leaving 10 bases between. The CDR3 consists of 13 residues. Per germline, CDR1 MNHEY and CDR2 SMNVEV (reference sequence). The CDR3 DNA is TGTGCCAGCAGTTTAATGGGTAGTCATGGCTACACCTTC. It encodes CASSLMGSHGYTF.

Turning to this clonotype: A much larger clone lies one base from this, so it may be a read error. The genes are TRBV11-2 and TRBJ2-3; 7 bases line up with TRBD1. V lost 5 bases and J lost 6; bases outside the gene matches: 11. Germline CDR1 and CDR2: SGHAT and FQNNGV. This CDR3 is built from 15 residues. As DNA, the CDR3 is TGTGCCAGCAGCCCTGGAAGGGGGCGAGCTGATACGCAGTATTTT. Its protein is CASSPGRGRADTQYF.

This chain connects TRBV7-2 to TRBJ2-4; 8 bases map to TRBD2. Germline lookup yields CDR1 SGHTA and CDR2 FQGNSA. This CDR3 contains 17 residues. The V segment lost 2 bases and the J segment 0 bases; nucleotides outside the gene matches: 6. The CDR3 DNA reads TGTGCCAGCAGCTTAAGCGGGGGCCCTCTAGCCAAAAACATTCAGTACTTC. It translates to CASSLSGGPLAKNIQYF.

This clonotype was counted ten times or more. The J gene is TRBJ2-1, the V gene TRBV7-2, with D possibly being TRBD1 or TRBD2 (5 bases each). Germline V gene data show CDR1 as SGHTA and CDR2 as FQGNSA. Trimming took 0 bases from V and 6 from J, leaving 9 bases between them. The CDR3 contains 14 residues. As DNA, the CDR3 is TGTGCCAGCAGCTTAGCCGGGGCCATCAATGAGCAGTTCTTC. Translating gives CASSLAGAINEQFF.

The J gene is TRBJ1-2, the V gene TRBV4-3, with 10 bases matching TRBD1. Germline lookup yields CDR1 LGHNA and CDR2 YSLEER. This CDR3 has 15 residues. Trimming at V came to 1 base and at J to 7 bases, leaving 6 bases not matched to a gene. The CDR3 nucleotides are TGCGCCAGCAGCCAAGTCTTCGGGACAGGGGTTGGCTACACCTTC. This encodes CASSQVFGTGVGYTF.

The CDR3 protein is CSARDRDRAYNEQFF. The CDR3 coding sequence is TGCAGTGCTAGAGATCGGGACAGGGCCTACAATGAGCAGTTCTTC. V gene TRBV20-1 combines with J gene TRBJ2-1; TRBD1 agrees at 9 bases. V gave up 0 bases and J gave up 2 bases; unmatched junction bases: 2. Germline V CDR1 and CDR2: DFQATT, SNEGSKA (reference sequence). The length of the CDR3 is 15 residues.

This clonotype was counted many times. V is TRBV11-2 and J is TRBJ2-7; 8 bases line up with TRBD1. CDR3 length: 17 amino acids. Trimming cost V 5 bases and J 3 bases; bases outside gene matches: 15. Germline V gene data show CDR1 as SGHAT and CDR2 as FQNNGV. The chain's CDR3 is CASSPTTGGLINYEQYF. The CDR3 nucleotides read TGTGCCAGCAGCCCCACTACAGGGGGGCTCATAAACTACGAGCAGTACTTC.

There are many counts of this clonotype. The V gene is TRBV28, the J gene TRBJ2-5, with TRBD2 as a possible D gene (6 bases). Germline V gene lookup returns CDR1 MDHEN and CDR2 SYDVKM. V lost 2 bases and J 2 bases, leaving 9 bases between the germline ends. The CDR3 has 14 amino acids. CDR3 sequence (DNA): TGTGCCAGCAGTTTAATTAGCGGACAAGAGACCCAGTACTTC. This encodes CASSLISGQETQYF.

This clonotype has a handful of counts. The V and J genes are TRBV29-1 and TRBJ2-1; 8 positions agree with TRBD1. The germline CDR1 and CDR2 sequences are SQVTM and ANQGSEA. V lost 5 bases, J lost 8 bases, and 8 bases stayed unmatched. The CDR3 contains 13 residues. In DNA form, the CDR3 reads TGCAGCGTTCGAATATTACAGGGGGATGAGCAGTTCTTC. This sequence encodes CSVRILQGDEQFF.

With regard to this clonotype: Here the CDR3 omits its conserved ending phenylalanine or tryptophan, so a read error is the likely source. The rearrangement joins TRBV28 to TRBJ1-1; D perhaps matches TRBD1 (5 bases). The CDR3 is 18 residues long. In germline, CDR1 is MDHEN, CDR2 SYDVKM. V was trimmed by 2 bases and J by 1 base, leaving 20 bases between them. The CDR3: CASSLISRDRAPNTEAFL. For the CDR3, the DNA is TGTGCCAGCAGTTTAATCTCCCGGGACCGCGCCCCGAACACTGAAGCTTTCCTT.

This clonotype was seen only a few times. CDR3 nucleotide sequence: TGTGCCACCAGTGATGGTCCAGGGAAAGAGACCCAGTACTTC. Translated, it gives CATSDGPGKETQYF. The J gene is TRBJ2-5, the V gene TRBV24-1; D might be TRBD1 (5 bases). The V gene's germline CDR1 is KGHDR and CDR2 SFDVKD. This CDR3 is 14 amino acids long. Trimming removed 3 bases from V and 3 bases from J, with 10 bases in between.

On this clonotype: Just one base apart from a much larger clone, this may be a read error. The chain joins TRBV6-1 to TRBJ2-5; 12 nucleotides align to TRBD2. This CDR3 contains 15 residues. The V segment lost 3 bases and the J segment 10 bases; nucleotides outside the gene matches: 9. From germline, CDR1 is MNHNS and CDR2 SASEGT. The CDR3 here is CASSEPTSGGPSQYF. CDR3 nucleotide sequence: TGTGCCAGCAGTGAGCCGACTAGCGGGGGCCCCAGCCAGTACTTC.

This clonotype was seen at least ten times. The chain employs TRBV11-1 and TRBJ2-1, with 9 bases aligning to TRBD1. The CDR3 contains 14 residues. The V gene end was trimmed by 5 bases and the J gene end by 7 bases; junction bases not matched to a gene: 6. CDR1 and CDR2 from the germline V gene are SGHAT and FQDESV (reference sequence). The CDR3 bases are TGTGCCAGCAGCCGACAGGGGGGACGGAATGAGCAGTTCTTC. It yields the protein CASSRQGGRNEQFF.

The genes are TRBV5-6 and TRBJ2-3, with TRBD1 matching over 9 bases. The CDR3 sequence is 15 residues long. The J segment lost 3 bases and the V segment lost 4 bases, leaving 6 bases of the junction unmatched. Germline-derived CDR1 and CDR2 are SGHDT and YYEEEE. The CDR3 DNA reads as TGTGCCAGCAGCCATACGACAGGGGGGACAGATACGCAGTATTTT. Its translation: CASSHTTGGTDTQYF.

Comment on this clonotype: A much larger clone is a single base away; this may be a read error. CDR3 DNA sequence: TGTGCCAGCAGTTGGGGACAGGGGGGTGACGCTTTCTTT. Residues: CASSWGQGGDAFF. This sequence joins TRBV12-3 or TRBV12-4 and TRBJ1-1; 11 bases line up with TRBD1. This CDR3 region has 13 residues. Trimming at V came to 4 bases and at J to 11 bases, leaving 6 bases not matched to a gene.

This clonotype was seen a handful of times. J is TRBJ2-1 and V is TRBV3-1; 10 nucleotides agree with TRBD2. Per the germline V gene, CDR1 is LGHDT and CDR2 is YNNKEL (reference sequence). The CDR3 contains 15 residues. The ends lost 0 bases at V and 4 bases at J; junction bases unmatched: 0. CDR3 sequence reads: CASSQDSGRYNEQFF. CDR3 DNA: TGTGCCAGCAGCCAAGATAGCGGGAGGTACAATGAGCAGTTCTTC.

This clonotype was counted a few times. The chain carries TRBV9 and TRBJ1-6; 7 bases align to TRBD1. CDR1 and CDR2 from the germline V gene are SGDLS and YYNGEE. V lost 4 bases, J lost 4 bases, and 11 bases stayed unmatched. CDR3 size: 17 residues. CDR3 sequence: CASSPGGGTAYNSPLHF. The CDR3 region has the DNA TGTGCCAGCAGCCCGGGAGGGGGGACAGCTTATAATTCACCCCTCCACTTT. Full variable domain (missing parts from reference TRBV9 and TRBJ1-6): DSGVTQTPKHLITATGQRVTLRCSPRSGDLSVYWYQQSLDQGLQFLIQYYNGEERAKGNILERFSAQQFPDLHSELNLSSLELGDSALYFCASSPGGGTAYNSPLHFGNGTRLTVT.